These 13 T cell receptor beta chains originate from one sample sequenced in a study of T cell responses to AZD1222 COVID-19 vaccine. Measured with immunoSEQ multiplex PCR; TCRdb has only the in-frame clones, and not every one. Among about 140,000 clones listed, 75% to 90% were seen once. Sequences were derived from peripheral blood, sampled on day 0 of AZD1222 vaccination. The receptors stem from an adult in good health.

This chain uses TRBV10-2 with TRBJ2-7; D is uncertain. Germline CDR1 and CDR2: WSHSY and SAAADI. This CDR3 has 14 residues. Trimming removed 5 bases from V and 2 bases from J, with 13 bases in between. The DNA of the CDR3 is TGCGCCAGCAGTCTGGTACCCCCGGCCTACGAGCAGTACTTC. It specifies CASSLVPPAYEQYF.

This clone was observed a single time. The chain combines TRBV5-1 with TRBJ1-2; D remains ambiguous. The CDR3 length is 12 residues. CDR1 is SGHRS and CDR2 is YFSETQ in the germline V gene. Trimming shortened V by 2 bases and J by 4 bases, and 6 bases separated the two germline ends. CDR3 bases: TGCGCCAGCAGCTTTATGGGCTATGGCTACACCTTC. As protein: CASSFMGYGYTF.

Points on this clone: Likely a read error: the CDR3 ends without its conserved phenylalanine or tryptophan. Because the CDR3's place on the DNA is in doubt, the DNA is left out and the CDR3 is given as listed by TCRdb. The chain's CDR3 is CASSPNRGNPSTI. The chain is built from TRBV27 and TRBJ1-2; the D call in the table, TRBD1, was not verified against the DNA. Germline assignment: CDR1 MNHEY and CDR2 SMNVEV (reference sequence). The CDR3 is 13 amino acids long, termini counted.

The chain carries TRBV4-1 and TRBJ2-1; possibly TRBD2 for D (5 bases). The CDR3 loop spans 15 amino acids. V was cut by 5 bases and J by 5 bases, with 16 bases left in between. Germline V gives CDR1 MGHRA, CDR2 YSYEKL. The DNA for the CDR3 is TGCGCCAGCAGCTTGCTAGCCTTCGGGAACAATGAGCAGTTCTTC. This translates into CASSLLAFGNNEQFF.

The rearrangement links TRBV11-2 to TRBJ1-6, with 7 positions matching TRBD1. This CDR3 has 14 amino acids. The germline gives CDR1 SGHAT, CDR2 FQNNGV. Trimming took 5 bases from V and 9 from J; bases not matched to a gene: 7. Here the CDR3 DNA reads TGTGCCAGCAGCGCAGGGGGAGCCGGTTCACCCCTCCACTTT. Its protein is CASSAGGAGSPLHF.

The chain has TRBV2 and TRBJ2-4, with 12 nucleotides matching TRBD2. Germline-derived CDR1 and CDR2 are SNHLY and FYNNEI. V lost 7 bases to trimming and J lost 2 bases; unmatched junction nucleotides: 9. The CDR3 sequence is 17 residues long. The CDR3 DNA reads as TGTGCCAGCAACTTTCTAGCGGGAGGGCGGACCAAAAACATTCAGTACTTC. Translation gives CASNFLAGGRTKNIQYF. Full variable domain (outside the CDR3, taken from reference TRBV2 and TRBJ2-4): EPEVTQTPSHQVTQMGQEVILRCVPISNHLYFYWYRQILGQKVEFLVSFYNNEISEKSEIFDDQFSVERPDGSNFTLKIRSTKLEDSAMYFCASNFLAGGRTKNIQYFGAGTRLSVL.

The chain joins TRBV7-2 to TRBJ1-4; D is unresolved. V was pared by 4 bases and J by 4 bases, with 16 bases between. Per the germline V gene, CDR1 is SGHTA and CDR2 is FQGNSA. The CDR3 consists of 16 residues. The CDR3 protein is CASSSSLDPNNEKLFF. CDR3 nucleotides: TGTGCCAGCAGCTCCAGCTTGGACCCTAATAATGAAAAACTGTTTTTT.

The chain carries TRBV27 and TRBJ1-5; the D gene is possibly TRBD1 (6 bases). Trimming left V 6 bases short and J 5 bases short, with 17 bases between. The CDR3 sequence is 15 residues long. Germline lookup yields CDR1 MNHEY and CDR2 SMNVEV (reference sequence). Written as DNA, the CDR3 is TGTGCCAGCAGGTCGGGGGGGGCGATGGATCAGCCCCAGCATTTT. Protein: CASRSGGAMDQPQHF.

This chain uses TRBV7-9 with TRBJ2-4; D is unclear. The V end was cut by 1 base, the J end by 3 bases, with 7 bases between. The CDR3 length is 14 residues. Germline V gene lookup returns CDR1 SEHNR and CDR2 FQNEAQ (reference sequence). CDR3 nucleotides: TGTGCCAGCAGCTTAGAGGTTAGCAAAAACATTCAGTACTTC. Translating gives CASSLEVSKNIQYF.

CDR3 in amino acids: CASAASGGGYTF. In DNA form, the CDR3 reads TGTGCCAGCGCGGCGTCCGGGGGTGGCTACACCTTC. V gene TRBV18 combines with J gene TRBJ1-2; possible D gene TRBD1, 5 bases. CDR3 length equals 12 residues. Per the germline V gene, CDR1 is KGHSH and CDR2 is LQKENI. The ends were cut back, 8 bases at V and 7 bases at J, with 14 bases in the middle.

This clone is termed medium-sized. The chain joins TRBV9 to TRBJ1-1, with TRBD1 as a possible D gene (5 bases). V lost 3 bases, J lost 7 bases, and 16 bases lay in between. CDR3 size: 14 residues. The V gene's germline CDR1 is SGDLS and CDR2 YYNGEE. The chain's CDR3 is CASSDPARQNEAFF. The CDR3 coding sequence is TGTGCCAGCAGCGACCCAGCAAGACAGAATGAAGCTTTCTTT.

The CDR3 loop reads CASSQGTGVNQPQHF. As DNA, the CDR3 is TGTGCCAGCAGCCAAGGGACAGGGGTTAATCAGCCCCAGCATTTT. The chain recombines TRBV16 with TRBJ1-5, with 10 bases lining up with TRBD1. The CDR3 totals 15 residues. The V and J ends lost 2 bases and 4 bases, in that order; junction bases with no gene match: 2. Germline values: CDR1 KGHSY, CDR2 FQNENV.

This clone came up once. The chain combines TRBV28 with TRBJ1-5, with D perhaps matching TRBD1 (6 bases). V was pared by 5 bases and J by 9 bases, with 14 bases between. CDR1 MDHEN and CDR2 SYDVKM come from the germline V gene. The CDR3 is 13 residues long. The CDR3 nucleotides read TGTGCCAGCAGTAAACAGGGATCTAGGCCCCAGCATTTT. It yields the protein CASSKQGSRPQHF.